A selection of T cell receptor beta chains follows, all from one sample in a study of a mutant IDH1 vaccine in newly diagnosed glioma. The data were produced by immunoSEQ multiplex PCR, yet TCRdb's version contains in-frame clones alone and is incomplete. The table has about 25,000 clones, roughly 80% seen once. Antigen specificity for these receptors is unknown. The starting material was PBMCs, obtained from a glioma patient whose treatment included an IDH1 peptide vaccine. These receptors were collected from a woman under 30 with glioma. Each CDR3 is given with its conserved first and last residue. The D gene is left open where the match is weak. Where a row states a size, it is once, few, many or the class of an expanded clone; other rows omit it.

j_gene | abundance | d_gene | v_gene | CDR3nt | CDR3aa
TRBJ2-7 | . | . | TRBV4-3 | TGCGCCAGCAGCCCGAACCAGCGCTGGGCCTACGAGCAGTACTTC | CASSPNQRWAYEQYF
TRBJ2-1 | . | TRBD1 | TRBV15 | TGTGCCACCAGCAGAGATGGGACAGGGGGCTACAATGAGCAGTTCTTC | CATSRDGTGGYNEQFF
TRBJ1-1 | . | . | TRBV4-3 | TGCGCCAGCAGCCAAGAACGACAGGCGTCAGCTTTCTTT | CASSQERQASAFF
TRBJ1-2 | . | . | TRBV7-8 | TGTGCCAGCAGCTTAGGAGTAACAGGGTTCCAGGTTTATGGCTACACCTTC | CASSLGVTGFQVYGYTF
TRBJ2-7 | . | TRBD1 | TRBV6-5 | TGTGCCAGCAGTTACTCGGGGACAGGGGGCTACGAGCAGTACTTC | CASSYSGTGGYEQYF
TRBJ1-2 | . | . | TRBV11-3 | TGTGCCAGCAGCTGCTATAACGATCTCGAGACCTATGGCTACACCTTC | CASSCYNDLETYGYTF
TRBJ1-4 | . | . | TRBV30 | TGTGCCTGGACCTCCGGGACAACAACTAATGAAAAACTGTTTTTT | CAWTSGTTTNEKLFF
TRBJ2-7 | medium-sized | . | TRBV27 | TGTGCCAGCAGCCCCGGGACTCGGGTGGGCGAGCAGTACTTC | CASSPGTRVGEQYF
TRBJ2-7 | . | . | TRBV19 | TGTGCCAGTAGCGACAGGACAGTGACCTACGAGCAGTACTTC | CASSDRTVTYEQYF
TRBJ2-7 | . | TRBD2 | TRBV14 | TGTGCCAGCAGCCAAGGTAGTAGCGGGTCCTACGAGCAGTACTTC | CASSQGSSGSYEQYF
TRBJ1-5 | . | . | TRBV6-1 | TGTGCCAGCAGTAACGGGGATCAGCCCCAGCATTTT | CASSNGDQPQHF
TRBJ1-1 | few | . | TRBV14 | TGTGCCAGCAGCTACCGAGGCACTGAAGCTTTCTTT | CASSYRGTEAFF